Reported below is one TCR beta chain. These data originate in a study of blood T cell repertoires in COVID-19. Study context: Samples representing acute and convalescent COVID-19 were sourced from the United States, Italy and Spain. PBMCs, B-cell-depleted T cells, or T cells provided the cDNA or gDNA that made up the material.

The CDR3 totals 13 residues. Looked up from germline, CDR1 is MNHEY and CDR2 is SVGAGI. V lost 8 bases, J lost 8 bases, and 15 bases lay in between. Original analysis: Amplification with reference gene primers provided the estimates of nucleated cell counts. Using immunoSEQ multiplex PCR, the repertoire was profiled, and TCRdb retains in-frame clones only, with some absent. That table gives V, J and clone size, and the DNA gave D and trimming. The sample records around 300,000 clones, approximately 85% being singletons. Sequenced sample: peripheral blood. The TCR sequence derives from a human donor in a cohort sampled during active COVID-19. V usage is TRBV6-5 and J usage is TRBJ1-4; D gene ambiguous. The CDR3 DNA is TGTGCCAGCCTCCGACTGTGGCCCGAAAAACTGTTTTTT. Residues: CASLRLWPEKLFF.